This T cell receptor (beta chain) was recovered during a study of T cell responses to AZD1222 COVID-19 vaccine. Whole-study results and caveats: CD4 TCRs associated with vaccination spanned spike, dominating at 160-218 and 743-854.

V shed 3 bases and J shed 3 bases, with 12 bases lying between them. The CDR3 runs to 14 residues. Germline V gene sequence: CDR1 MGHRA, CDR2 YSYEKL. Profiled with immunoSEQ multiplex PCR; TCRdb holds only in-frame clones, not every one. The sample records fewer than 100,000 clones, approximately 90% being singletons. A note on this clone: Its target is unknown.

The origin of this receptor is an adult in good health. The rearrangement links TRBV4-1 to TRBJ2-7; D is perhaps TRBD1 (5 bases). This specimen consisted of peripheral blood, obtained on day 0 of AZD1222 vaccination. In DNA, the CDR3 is TGCGCCAGCAGCCAGAGTACAGGCTACTACGAGCAGTACTTC. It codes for CASSQSTGYYEQYF.